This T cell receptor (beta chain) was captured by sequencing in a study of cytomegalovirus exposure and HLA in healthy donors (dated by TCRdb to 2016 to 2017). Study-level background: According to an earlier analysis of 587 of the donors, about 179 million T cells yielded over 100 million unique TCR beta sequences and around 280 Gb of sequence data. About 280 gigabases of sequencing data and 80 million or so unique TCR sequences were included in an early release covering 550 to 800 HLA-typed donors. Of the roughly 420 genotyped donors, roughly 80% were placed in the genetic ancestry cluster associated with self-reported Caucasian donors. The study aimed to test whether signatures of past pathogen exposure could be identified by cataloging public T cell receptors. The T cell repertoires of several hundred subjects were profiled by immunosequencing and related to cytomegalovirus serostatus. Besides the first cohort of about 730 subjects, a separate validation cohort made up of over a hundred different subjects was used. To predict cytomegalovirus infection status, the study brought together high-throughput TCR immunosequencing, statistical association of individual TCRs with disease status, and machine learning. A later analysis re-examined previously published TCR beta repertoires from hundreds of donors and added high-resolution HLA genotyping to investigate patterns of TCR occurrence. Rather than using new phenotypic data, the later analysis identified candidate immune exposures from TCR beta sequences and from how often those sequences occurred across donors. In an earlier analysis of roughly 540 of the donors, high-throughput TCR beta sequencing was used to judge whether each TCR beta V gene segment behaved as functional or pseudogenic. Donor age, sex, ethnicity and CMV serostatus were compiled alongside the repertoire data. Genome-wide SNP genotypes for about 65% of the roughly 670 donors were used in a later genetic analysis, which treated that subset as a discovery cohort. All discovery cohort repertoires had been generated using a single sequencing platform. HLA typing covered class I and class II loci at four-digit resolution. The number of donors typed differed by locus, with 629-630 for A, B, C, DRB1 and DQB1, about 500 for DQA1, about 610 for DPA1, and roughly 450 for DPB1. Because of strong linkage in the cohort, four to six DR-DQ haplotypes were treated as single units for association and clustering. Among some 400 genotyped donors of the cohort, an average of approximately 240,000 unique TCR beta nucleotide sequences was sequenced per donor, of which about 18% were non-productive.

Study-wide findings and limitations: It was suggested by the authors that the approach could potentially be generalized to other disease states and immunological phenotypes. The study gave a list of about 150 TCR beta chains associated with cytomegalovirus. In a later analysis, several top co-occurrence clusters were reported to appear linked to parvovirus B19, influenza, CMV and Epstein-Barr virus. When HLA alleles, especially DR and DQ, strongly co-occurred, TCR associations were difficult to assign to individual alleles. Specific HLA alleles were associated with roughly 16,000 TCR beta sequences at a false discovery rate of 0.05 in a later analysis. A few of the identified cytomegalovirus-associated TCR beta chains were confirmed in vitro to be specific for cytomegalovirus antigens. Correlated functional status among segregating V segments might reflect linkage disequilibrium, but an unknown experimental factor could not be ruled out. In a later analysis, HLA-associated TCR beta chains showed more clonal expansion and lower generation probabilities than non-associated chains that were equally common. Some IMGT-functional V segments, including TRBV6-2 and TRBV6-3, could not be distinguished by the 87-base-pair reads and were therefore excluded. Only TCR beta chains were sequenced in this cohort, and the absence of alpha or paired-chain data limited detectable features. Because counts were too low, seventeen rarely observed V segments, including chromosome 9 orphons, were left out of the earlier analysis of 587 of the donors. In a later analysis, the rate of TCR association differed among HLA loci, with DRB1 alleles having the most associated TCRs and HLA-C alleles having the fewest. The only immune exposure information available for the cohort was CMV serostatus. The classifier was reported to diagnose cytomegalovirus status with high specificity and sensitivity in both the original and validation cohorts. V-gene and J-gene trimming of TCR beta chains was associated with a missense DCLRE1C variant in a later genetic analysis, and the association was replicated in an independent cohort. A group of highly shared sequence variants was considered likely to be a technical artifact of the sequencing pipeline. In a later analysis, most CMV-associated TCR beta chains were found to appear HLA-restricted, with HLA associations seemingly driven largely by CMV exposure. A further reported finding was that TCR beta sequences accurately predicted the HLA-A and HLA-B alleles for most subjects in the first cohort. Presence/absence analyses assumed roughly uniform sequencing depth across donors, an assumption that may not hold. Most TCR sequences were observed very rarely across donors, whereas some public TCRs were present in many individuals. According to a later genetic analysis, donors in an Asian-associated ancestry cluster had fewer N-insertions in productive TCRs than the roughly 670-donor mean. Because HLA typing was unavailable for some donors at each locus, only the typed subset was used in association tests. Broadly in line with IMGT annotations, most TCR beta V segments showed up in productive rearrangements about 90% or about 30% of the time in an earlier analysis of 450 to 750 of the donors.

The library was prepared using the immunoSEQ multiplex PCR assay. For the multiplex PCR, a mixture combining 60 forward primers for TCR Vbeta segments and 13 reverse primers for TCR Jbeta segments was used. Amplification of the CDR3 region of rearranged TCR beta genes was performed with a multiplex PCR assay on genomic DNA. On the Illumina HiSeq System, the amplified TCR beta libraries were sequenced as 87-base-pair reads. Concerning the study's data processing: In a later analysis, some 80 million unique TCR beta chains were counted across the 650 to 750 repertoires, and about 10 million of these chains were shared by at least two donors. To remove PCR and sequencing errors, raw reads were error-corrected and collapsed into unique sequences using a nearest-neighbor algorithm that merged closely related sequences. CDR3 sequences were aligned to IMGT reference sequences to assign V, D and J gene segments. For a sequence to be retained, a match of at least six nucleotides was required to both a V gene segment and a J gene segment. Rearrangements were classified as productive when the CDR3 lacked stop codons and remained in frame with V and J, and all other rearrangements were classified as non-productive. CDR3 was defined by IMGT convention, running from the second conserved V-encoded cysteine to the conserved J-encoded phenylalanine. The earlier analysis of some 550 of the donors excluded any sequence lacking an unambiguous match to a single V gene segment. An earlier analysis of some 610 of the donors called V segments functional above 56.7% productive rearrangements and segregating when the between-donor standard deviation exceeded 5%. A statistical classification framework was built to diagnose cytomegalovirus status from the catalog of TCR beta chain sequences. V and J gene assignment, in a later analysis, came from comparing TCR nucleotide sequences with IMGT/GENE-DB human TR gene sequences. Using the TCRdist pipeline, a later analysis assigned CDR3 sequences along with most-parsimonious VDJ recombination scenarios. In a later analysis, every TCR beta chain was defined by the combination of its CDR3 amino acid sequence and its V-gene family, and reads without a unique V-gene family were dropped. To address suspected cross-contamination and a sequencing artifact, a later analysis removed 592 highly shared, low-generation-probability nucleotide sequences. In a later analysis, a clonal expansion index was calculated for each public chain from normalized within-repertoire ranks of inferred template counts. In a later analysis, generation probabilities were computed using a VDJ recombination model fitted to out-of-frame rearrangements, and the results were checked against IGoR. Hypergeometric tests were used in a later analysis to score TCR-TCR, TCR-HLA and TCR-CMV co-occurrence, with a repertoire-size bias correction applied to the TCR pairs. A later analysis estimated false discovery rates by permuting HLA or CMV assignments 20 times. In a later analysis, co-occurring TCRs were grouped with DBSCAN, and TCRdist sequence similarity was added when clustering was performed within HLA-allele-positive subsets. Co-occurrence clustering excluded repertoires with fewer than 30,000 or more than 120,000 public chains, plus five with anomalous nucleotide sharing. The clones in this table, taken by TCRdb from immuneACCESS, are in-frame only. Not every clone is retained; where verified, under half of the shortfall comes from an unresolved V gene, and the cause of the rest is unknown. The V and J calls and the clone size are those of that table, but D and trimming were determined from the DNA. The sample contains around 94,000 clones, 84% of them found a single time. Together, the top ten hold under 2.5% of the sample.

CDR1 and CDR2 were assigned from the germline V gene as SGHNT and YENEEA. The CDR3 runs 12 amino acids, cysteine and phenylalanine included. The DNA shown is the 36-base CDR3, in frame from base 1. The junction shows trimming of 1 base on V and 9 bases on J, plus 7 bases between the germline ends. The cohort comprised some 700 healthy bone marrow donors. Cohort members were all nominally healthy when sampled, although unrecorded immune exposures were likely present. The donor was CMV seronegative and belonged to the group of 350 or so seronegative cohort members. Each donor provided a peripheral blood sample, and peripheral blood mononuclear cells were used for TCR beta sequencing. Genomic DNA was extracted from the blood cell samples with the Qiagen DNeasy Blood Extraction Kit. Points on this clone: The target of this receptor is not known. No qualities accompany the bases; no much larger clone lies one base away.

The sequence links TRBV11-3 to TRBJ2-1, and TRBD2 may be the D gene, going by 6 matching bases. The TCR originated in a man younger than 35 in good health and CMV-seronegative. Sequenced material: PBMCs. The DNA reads TGTGCCAGCAGCTTAGGCGGGGTTGAGCAGTTCTTC. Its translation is CASSLGGVEQFF. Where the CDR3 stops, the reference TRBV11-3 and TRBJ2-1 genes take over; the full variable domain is EAGVVQSPRYKIIEKKQPVAFWCNPISGHNTLYWYLQNLGQGPELLIRYENEEAVDDSQLPKDRFSAERLKGVDSTLKIQPAELGDSAVYLCASSLGGVEQFFGPGTRLTVL.